The rows below give T cell receptor beta chains drawn from one sample of a study of cytomegalovirus exposure and HLA in healthy donors. Here immunoSEQ multiplex PCR was the method, and the copy in TCRdb shows in-frame clones only, minus some. The sample includes 130,000 to 150,000 clones, 90% of them seen just once. The sequenced material came from PBMCs. All receptors come from a woman aged 25 to 39 in good health and CMV-seropositive. Both conserved end residues are part of each CDR3. Each record gives: clone size, CDR3 length, J gene, V gene, D gene, CDR3 DNA, CDR3 protein. A D gene is named only where the DNA matches it firmly. Size is stated for part of the rows, as once, few or many counts, or as a class when the clone is expanded.

>NA|15|TRBJ2-3|TRBV19|NA
TGTGCCAGTAGTATAGTGCTTCTAAGCACAGATACGCAGTATTTT
CASSIVLLSTDTQYF
>NA|14|TRBJ1-1|TRBV5-4|NA
TGTGCCAGCAGGGGATGGGGCGGGGGCACTGAAGCTTTCTTT
CASRGWGGGTEAFF
>NA|13|TRBJ1-1|TRBV7-8|NA
TGTGCCAGCAGCTATGGGGGCAGCACTGAAGCTTTCTTT
CASSYGGSTEAFF
>NA|14|TRBJ2-2|TRBV18|NA
TGTGCCAGCTCACCAGGGGCCTACACCGGGGAGCTGTTTTTT
CASSPGAYTGELFF
>NA|13|TRBJ2-1|TRBV25-1|TRBD1
TGTGCCAGCAGTGAATCCGGGGACAGATCGCAGTTCTTC
CASSESGDRSQFF
>NA|15|TRBJ1-3|TRBV4-1|TRBD1
TGCGCCAGCAGCCAAGCACAGGGGAGGGGAAACACCATATATTTT
CASSQAQGRGNTIYF
>once|16|TRBJ2-3|TRBV2|TRBD1
TGTGCCAGCAGTGACAGGGACAGGGTATGGACAGATACGCAGTATTTT
CASSDRDRVWTDTQYF
>NA|15|TRBJ2-7|TRBV18|TRBD2
TGTGCCAGCTCACCATCGGGACTAGCGGATTACGAGCAGTACTTC
CASSPSGLADYEQYF
>once|16|TRBJ1-4|TRBV28|NA
TGTGCCAGCAGTTTAGGAGGGCTGGCGACTAATGAAAAACTGTTTTTT
CASSLGGLATNEKLFF
>few|17|TRBJ1-1|TRBV7-2|TRBD1
TGTGCCAGCAGCTTATGGGGGTCGACAGGGACAAAGTCTGAAGCTTTCTTT
CASSLWGSTGTKSEAFF
>NA|20|TRBJ1-5|TRBV7-8|TRBD1
TGTGCCAGCAGCCGCGGACAGGGGAGCCTTGTCCTATCAGGCAATCAGCCCCAGCATTTT
CASSRGQGSLVLSGNQPQHF
>few|19|TRBJ2-6|TRBV28|TRBD1
TGTGCCAGCAGTTTCGGAGGCGGGGGACAGGGTACTGGGGCCAACGTCCTGACTTTC
CASSFGGGGQGTGANVLTF
>NA|14|TRBJ1-2|TRBV6-5|TRBD1
TGTGCCAGCAGAACGGACAGGGGGATCGAGGGCTACACCTTC
CASRTDRGIEGYTF
>NA|15|TRBJ2-5|TRBV27|TRBD1
TGTGCCAGCAGTTCCCCTGGGACAGGCCAAGAGACCCAGTACTTC
CASSSPGTGQETQYF
>NA|15|TRBJ1-1|TRBV6-1|TRBD1
TGTGCCAGCAGTGCAGGGGGCGGTGGGAACACTGAAGCTTTCTTT
CASSAGGGGNTEAFF
>NA|15|TRBJ2-3|TRBV5-1|TRBD2
TGCGCCAGCAGCTTGGGACTAGCGGGATTAGATACGCAGTATTTT
CASSLGLAGLDTQYF
>NA|14|TRBJ2-1|TRBV9|NA
TGTGCCAGCAGCGTAGCGGGATATAGGAATGAGCAGTTCTTC
CASSVAGYRNEQFF
>few|16|TRBJ2-3|TRBV6-1|TRBD2
TGTGCCAGCAGTGAAACTAGCGGGGGGGGCACAGATACGCAGTATTTT
CASSETSGGGTDTQYF
>NA|15|TRBJ2-7|TRBV27|NA
TGTGCCAGCAGTCCCTCCGGGACATCCTTATACGAGCAGTACTTC
CASSPSGTSLYEQYF
>NA|16|TRBJ2-5|TRBV7-2|TRBD2
TGTGCCAGCAGCTCGGGACTAGCGGGGGGGTTCGAGACCCAGTACTTC
CASSSGLAGGFETQYF
>NA|15|TRBJ2-7|TRBV4-1|TRBD1
TGCGCCAGCAGCCCCTCCGGACAGGGGGCTTACGAGCAGTACTTC
CASSPSGQGAYEQYF
>NA|18|TRBJ2-7|TRBV18|NA
TGTGCCAGCTCACCCACCACTTCTGGTTCATCGGGGTCCTACGAGCAGTACTTC
CASSPTTSGSSGSYEQYF
>NA|13|TRBJ2-2|TRBV28|NA
TGTGCCAGCAGGGCAGGGGTTACCGGGGAGCTGTTTTTT
CASRAGVTGELFF